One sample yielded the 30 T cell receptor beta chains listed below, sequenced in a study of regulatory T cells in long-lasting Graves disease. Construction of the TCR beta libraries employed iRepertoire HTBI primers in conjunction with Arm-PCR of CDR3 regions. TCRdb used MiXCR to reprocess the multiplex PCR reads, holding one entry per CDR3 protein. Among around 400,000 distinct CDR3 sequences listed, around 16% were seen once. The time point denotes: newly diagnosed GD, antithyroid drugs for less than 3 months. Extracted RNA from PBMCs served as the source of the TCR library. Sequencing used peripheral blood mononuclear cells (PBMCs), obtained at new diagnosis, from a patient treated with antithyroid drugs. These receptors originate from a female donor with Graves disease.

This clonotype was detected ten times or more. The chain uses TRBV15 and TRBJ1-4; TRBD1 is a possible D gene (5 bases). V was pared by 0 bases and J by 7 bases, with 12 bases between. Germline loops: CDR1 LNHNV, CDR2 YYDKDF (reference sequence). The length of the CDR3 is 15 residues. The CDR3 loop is CATSREGVGGEKLFF. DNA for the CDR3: TGTGCCACCAGCAGAGAGGGAGTGGGGGGTGAAAAACTGTTTTTT.

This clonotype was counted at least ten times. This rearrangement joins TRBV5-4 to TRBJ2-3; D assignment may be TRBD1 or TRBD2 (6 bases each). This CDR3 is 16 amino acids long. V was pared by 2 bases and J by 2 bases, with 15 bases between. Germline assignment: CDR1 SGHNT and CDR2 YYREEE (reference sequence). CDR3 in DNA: TGTGCCAGCAGCTTCATCACGGGGGCCACCACAGATACGCAGTATTTT. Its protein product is CASSFITGATTDTQYF.

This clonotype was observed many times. This CDR3 reads CASSQDSSGGEQYF. The CDR3 DNA sequence: TGCGCCAGCAGCCAAGATAGCAGCGGGGGAGAGCAGTACTTC. The J gene is TRBJ2-7, the V gene TRBV4-3; 8 nucleotides line up with TRBD2. Looked up from germline, CDR1 is LGHNA and CDR2 is YSLEER. J gave up 7 bases and V 0 bases, and 5 bases lay outside the gene matches. The CDR3 is made up of 14 amino acids.

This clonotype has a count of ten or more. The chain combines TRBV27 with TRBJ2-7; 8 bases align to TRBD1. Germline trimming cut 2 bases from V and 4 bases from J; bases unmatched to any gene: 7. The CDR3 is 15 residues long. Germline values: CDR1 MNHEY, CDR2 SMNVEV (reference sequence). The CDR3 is CASSLRDRRDYEQYF. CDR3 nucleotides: TGTGCCAGCAGTTTACGGGACAGGCGAGATTACGAGCAGTACTTC.

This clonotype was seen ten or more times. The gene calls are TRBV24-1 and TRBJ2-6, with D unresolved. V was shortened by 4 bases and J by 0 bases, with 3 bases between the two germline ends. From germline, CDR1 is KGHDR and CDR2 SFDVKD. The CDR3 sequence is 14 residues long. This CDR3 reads CATSDSSGANVLTF. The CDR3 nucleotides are TGTGCCACCAGTGACAGCTCTGGGGCCAACGTCCTGACTTTC.

The CDR3 is CSATGTGKLVQYEQYF. The CDR3 DNA is TGCAGTGCGACCGGGACAGGGAAATTAGTACAATACGAGCAGTACTTC. This rearrangement joins TRBV20-1 to TRBJ2-7; 9 bases agree with TRBD1. V shed 6 bases and J 4 bases; nucleotides not matched to a gene: 16. The CDR3 contains 16 residues. Germline V gene sequence: CDR1 DFQATT, CDR2 SNEGSKA (reference sequence).

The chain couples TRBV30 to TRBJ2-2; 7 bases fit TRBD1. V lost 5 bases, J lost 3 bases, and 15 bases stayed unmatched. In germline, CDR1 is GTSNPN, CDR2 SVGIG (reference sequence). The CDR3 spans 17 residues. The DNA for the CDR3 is TGTGCCTGGGTTGACAGGGCCTTAGCAACATACACCGGGGAGCTGTTTTTT. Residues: CAWVDRALATYTGELFF.

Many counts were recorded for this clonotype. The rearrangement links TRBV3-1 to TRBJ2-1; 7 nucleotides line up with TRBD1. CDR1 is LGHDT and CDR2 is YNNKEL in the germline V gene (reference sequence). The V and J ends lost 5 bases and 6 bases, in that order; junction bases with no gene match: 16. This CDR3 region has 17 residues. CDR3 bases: TGTGCCAGCAGCTGGTACCGAGCCGGGACAGAGTTCAATGAGCAGTTCTTC. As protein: CASSWYRAGTEFNEQFF.

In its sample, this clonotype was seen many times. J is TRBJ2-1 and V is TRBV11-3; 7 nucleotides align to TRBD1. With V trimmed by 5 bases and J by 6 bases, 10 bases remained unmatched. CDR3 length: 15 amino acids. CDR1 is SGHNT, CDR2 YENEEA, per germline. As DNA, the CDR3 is TGTGCCAGCAGCAGGGGGCTCAGACAAGTCAATGAGCAGTTCTTC. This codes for CASSRGLRQVNEQFF.

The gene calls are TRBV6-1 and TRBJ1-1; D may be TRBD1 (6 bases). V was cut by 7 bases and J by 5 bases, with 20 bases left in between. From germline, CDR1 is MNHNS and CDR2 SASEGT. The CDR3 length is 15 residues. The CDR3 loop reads CASIRGSGITTEAFF. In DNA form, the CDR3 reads TGTGCCAGCATCAGGGGATCGGGTATTACAACTGAAGCTTTCTTT.

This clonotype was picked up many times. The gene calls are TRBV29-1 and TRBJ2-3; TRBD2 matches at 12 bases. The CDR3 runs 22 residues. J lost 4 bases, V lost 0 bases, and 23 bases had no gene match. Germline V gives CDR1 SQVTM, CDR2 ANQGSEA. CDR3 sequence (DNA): TGCAGCGTTGAAGATCGTCAAGGTGTTGTGACTAGCGGGAGCGGGGGCGCAGATACGCAGTATTTT. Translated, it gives CSVEDRQGVVTSGSGGADTQYF.

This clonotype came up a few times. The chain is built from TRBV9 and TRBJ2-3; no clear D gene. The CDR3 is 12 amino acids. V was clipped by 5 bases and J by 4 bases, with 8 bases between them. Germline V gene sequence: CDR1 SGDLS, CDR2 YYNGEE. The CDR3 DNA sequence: TGTGCCAGCAGTCCGTACCCAGATACGCAGTATTTT. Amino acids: CASSPYPDTQYF.

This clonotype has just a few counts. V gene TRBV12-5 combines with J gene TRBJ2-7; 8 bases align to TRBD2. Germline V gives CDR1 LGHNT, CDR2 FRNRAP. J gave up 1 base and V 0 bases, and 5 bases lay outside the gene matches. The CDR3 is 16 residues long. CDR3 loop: CASGLVTSGASYEQYF. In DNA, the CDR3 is TGTGCTAGTGGTTTGGTAACTAGCGGAGCATCCTACGAGCAGTACTTC. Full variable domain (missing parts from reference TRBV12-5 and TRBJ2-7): DARVTQTPRHKVTEMGQEVTMRCQPILGHNTVFWYRQTMMQGLELLAYFRNRAPLDDSGMPKDRFSAEMPDATLATLKIQPSEPRDSAVYFCASGLVTSGASYEQYFGPGTRLTVT.

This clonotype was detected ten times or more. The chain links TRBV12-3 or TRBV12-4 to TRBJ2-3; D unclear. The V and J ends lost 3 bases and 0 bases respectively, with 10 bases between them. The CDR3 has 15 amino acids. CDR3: CASSFWGLSTDTQYF. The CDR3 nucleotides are TGTGCCAGCAGTTTTTGGGGTCTGAGCACAGATACGCAGTATTTT.

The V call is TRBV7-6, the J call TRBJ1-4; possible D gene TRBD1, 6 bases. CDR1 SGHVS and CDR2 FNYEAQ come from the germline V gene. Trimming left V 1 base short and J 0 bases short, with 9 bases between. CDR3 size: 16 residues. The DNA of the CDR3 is TGTGCCAGCAGCTTAGACAGGGTCCCAACTAATGAAAAACTGTTTTTT. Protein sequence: CASSLDRVPTNEKLFF.

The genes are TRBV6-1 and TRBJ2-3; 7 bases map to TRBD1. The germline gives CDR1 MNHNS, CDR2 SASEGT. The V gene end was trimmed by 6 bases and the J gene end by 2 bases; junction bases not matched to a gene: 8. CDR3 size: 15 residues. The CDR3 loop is CASRRQGIVTDTQYF. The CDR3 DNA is TGTGCCAGCAGGAGACAGGGTATAGTCACAGATACGCAGTATTTT.

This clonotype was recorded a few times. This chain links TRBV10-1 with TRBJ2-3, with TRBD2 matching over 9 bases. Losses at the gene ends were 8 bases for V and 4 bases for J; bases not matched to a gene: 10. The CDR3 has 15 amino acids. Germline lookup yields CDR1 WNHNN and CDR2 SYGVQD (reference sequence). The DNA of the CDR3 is TGCGCCAGCCACCCCGGGACTAGCTTCCCAGATACGCAGTATTTT. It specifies CASHPGTSFPDTQYF.

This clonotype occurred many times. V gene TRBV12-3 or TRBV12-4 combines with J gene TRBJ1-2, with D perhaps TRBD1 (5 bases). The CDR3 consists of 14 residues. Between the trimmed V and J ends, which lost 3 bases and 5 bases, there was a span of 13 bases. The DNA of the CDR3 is TGTGCCAGCAGTTTGGGGTCGGAGGGGTATGGCTACACCTTC. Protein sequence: CASSLGSEGYGYTF.

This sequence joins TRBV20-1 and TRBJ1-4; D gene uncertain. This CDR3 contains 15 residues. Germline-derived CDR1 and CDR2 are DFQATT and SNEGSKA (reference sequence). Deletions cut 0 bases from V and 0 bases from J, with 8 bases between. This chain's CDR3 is CSARDVITTNEKLFF. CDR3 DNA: TGCAGTGCTAGAGACGTAATTACAACTAATGAAAAACTGTTTTTT.

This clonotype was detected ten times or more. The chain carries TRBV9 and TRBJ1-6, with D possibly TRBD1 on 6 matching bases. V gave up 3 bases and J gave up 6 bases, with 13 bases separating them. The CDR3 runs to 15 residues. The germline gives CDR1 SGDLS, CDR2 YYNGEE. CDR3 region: CASSDRGVSNSPLHF. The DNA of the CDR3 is TGTGCCAGCAGCGATAGGGGGGTGAGTAATTCACCCCTCCACTTT. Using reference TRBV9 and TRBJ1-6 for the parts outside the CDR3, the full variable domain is DSGVTQTPKHLITATGQRVTLRCSPRSGDLSVYWYQQSLDQGLQFLIQYYNGEERAKGNILERFSAQQFPDLHSELNLSSLELGDSALYFCASSDRGVSNSPLHFGNGTRLTVT.

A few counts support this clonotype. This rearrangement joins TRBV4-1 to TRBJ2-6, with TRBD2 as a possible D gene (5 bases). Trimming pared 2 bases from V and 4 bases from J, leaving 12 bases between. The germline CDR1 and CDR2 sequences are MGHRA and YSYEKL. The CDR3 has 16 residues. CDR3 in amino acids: CASSQRPPGGANVLTF. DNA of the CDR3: TGCGCCAGCAGCCAACGCCCCCCGGGAGGGGCCAACGTCCTGACTTTC.

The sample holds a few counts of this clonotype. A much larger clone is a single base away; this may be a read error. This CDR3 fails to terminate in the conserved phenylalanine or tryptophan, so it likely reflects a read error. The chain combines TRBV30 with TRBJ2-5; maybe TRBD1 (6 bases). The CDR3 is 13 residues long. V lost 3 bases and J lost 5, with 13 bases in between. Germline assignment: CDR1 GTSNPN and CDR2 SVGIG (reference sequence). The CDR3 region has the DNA TGTGCCTGGAGGAAACAGGGTGCGGAGACCCAGTACTCC. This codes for CAWRKQGAETQYS.

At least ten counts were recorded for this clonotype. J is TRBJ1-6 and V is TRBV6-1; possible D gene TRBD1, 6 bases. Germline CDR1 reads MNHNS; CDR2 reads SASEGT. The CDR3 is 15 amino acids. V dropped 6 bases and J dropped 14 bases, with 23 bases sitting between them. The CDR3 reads CASRPARGLEGALHF. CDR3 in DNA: TGTGCCAGCAGACCGGCCAGGGGTCTCGAAGGGGCCCTCCACTTT.

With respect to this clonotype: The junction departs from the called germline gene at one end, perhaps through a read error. The CDR3 loop reads CASINTKGKGYGYAF. CDR3 nucleotides: TGTGCCAGCATTAATACAAAGGGGAAAGGCTATGGCTACGCCTTC. The chain employs TRBV6-1 and TRBJ1-2; the D gene is possibly TRBD1 (5 bases). The CDR3 runs 15 residues. Per the germline V gene, CDR1 is MNHNS and CDR2 is SASEGT.

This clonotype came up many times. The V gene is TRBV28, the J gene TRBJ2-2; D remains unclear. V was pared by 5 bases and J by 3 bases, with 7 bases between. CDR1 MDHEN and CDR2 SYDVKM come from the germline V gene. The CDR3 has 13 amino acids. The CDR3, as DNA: TGTGCCAGCAGTCCTGGGGACACCGGGGAGCTGTTTTTT. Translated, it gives CASSPGDTGELFF.

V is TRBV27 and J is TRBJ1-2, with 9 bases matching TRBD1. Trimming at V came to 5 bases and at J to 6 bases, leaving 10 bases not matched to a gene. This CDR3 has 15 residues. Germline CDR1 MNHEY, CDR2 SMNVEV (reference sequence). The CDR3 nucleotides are TGTGCCAGCAGTCCGGGGGACAGGGCCCGGGATGGCTACACCTTC. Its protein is CASSPGDRARDGYTF.

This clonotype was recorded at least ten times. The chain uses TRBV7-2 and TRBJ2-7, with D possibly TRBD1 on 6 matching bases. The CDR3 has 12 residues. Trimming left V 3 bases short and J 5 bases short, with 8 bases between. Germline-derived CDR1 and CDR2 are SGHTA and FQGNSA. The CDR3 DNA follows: TGTGCCAGCAGCTTTCGGACAGACGAGCAGTACTTC. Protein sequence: CASSFRTDEQYF.

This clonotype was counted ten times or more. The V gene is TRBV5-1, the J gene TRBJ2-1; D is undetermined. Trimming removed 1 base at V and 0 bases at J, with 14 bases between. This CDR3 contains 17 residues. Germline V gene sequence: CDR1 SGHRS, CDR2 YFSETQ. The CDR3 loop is CASSLSPVGSSYNEQFF. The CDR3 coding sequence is TGCGCCAGCAGCTTGAGTCCGGTCGGTAGCTCCTACAATGAGCAGTTCTTC.

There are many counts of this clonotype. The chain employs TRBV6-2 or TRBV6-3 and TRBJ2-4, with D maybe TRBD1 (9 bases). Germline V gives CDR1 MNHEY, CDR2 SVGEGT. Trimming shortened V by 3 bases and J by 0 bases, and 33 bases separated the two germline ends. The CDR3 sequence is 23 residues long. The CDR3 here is CASSYVLGGDRESLILAKNIQYF. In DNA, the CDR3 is TGTGCCAGCAGTTATGTCCTCGGGGGGGACAGGGAATCCCTTATCCTAGCCAAAAACATTCAGTACTTC.

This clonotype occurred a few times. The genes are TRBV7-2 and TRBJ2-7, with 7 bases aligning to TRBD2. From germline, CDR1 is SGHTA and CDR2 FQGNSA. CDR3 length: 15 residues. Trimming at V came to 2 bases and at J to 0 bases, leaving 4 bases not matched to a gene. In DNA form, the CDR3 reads TGTGCCAGCAGCTTAAATTGGGAGGGCTCCTACGAGCAGTACTTC. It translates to CASSLNWEGSYEQYF.